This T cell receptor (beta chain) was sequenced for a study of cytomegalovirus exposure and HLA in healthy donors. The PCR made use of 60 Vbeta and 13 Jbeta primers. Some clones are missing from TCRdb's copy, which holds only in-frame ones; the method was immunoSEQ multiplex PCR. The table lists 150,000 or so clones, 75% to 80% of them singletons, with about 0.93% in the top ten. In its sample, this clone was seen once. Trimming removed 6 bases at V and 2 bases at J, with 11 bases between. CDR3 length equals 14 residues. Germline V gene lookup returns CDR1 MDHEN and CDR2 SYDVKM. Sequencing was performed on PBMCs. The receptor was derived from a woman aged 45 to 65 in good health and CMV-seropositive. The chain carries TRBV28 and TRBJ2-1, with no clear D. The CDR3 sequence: CASRRLGPYNEQFF. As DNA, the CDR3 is TGTGCCAGCAGACGACTGGGTCCCTACAATGAGCAGTTCTTC. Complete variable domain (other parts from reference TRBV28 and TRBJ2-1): DVKVTQSSRYLVKRTGEKVFLECVQDMDHENMFWYRQDPGLGLRLIYFSYDVKMKEKGDIPEGYSVSREKKERFSLILESASTNQTSMYLCASRRLGPYNEQFFGPGTRLTVL.